Below are 22 T cell receptor beta chains sequenced from a single sample in a study of vaccination and CD4 T cells after COVID-19. As for treatment: approximately nine-day PBMC culture with coronavirus spike peptide pools or control peptides (ViraFEST assay). Sequencing of cultured CD4+ T cell DNA used the Oncomine TCR Beta short-read assay. In TCRdb, the PCR reads were re-called with MiXCR into one record per CDR3 protein. The top ten hold around 28% of the sample, which has roughly 11,000 distinct CDR3 sequences, 65% seen once. Antigens of these TCRs are unknown. The input for sequencing was CD4+ T cells from blood, cultured in vitro, taken before SARS-CoV-2 vaccination. The receptors stem from a human donor who had recovered from COVID-19.

A word on this clonotype: The junction departs from germline at one end; a sequencing error may be responsible. The V gene is TRBV6-1, the J gene TRBJ1-1, with 10 bases fitting TRBD1. Germline values: CDR1 MNHNS, CDR2 SASEGT. CDR3 length equals 16 residues. CDR3 in DNA: TGTGTCAGCAGCGGTGACAGGGGGCGTTTGAACACTGAAGCTTTCTTT. This sequence encodes CVSSGDRGRLNTEAFF.

DNA for the CDR3: TGTGCCAGCAGCACCAGGACGAGACCCGGAGCCAAAAACATTCAGTACTTC. Translation: CASSTRTRPGAKNIQYF. The chain is built from TRBV11-2 and TRBJ2-4; no firm D call. The CDR3 is 17 residues long. V lost 5 bases and J 0 bases, leaving 17 bases between the germline ends. CDR1 is SGHAT, CDR2 FQNNGV, per germline. Looking up the rest from reference TRBV11-2 and TRBJ2-4 gives the full variable domain: EAGVAQSPRYKIIEKRQSVAFWCNPISGHATLYWYQQILGQGPKLLIQFQNNGVVDDSQLPKDRFSAERLKGVDSTLKIQPAKLEDSAVYLCASSTRTRPGAKNIQYFGAGTRLSVL.

This clonotype was seen a handful of times. This chain links TRBV2 with TRBJ2-2; possible D gene TRBD1, 7 bases. Germline V lookup: CDR1 SNHLY, CDR2 FYNNEI. The V end was cut by 7 bases, the J end by 3 bases, with 18 bases between. This CDR3 has 16 residues. CDR3 sequence: CASISRQGGDTGELFF. The CDR3 DNA reads TGTGCCAGCATATCTCGACAGGGAGGCGACACCGGGGAGCTGTTTTTT.

This clonotype was seen only once. The V gene is TRBV20-1, the J gene TRBJ1-4; 9 bases fit TRBD1. The CDR3 totals 13 residues. V gave up 3 bases and J gave up 8 bases; unmatched junction bases: 4. Germline CDR1 is DFQATT and CDR2 is SNEGSKA (reference sequence). The CDR3 protein is CSARKTGGEKLFF. The CDR3 DNA sequence: TGCAGTGCTAGGAAAACAGGGGGCGAAAAACTGTTTTTT.

This clonotype appeared once. The V call is TRBV5-6, the J call TRBJ2-7; 8 bases fit TRBD1. Germline CDR1 reads SGHDT; CDR2 reads YYEEEE. The CDR3 runs to 17 residues. V trimming: 3 bases; J trimming: 2 bases; junction bases outside the gene matches: 13. CDR3: CASSWNRDRSFAYEQYF. The CDR3 DNA follows: TGTGCCAGCAGCTGGAACCGGGACAGGTCCTTCGCCTACGAGCAGTACTTC.

This sequence joins TRBV10-3 and TRBJ2-3, with 7 positions matching TRBD2. The CDR3 is 12 amino acids. The trim removed 10 bases at V and 1 base at J, leaving 2 bases unmatched. The germline V gene encodes CDR1 ENHRY and CDR2 SYGVKD. For the CDR3, the DNA is TGTGCCACGGGGGGAGGCACAGATACGCAGTATTTT. Its translation: CATGGGTDTQYF.

Concerning this clonotype itself: The junction departs from germline at one end; a sequencing error may be responsible. The chain is built from TRBV29-1 and TRBJ1-5; maybe TRBD1 (5 bases). Germline V gene lookup returns CDR1 SQVTM and CDR2 ANQGSEA. The CDR3 has 13 amino acids. The CDR3 nucleotides are TGCAGCGTTAAAGACAGTAGCAATCAGCCCCAGCATTTT. Translated, it gives CSVKDSSNQPQHF.

In this sample, this clonotype turned up a few times. The V call is TRBV6-2 or TRBV6-3, the J call TRBJ2-7; TRBD2 is a possible D gene (6 bases). Germline CDR1 and CDR2: MNHEY and SVGEGT. V gave up 6 bases and J gave up 2 bases, with 14 bases separating them. CDR3 size: 14 residues. The CDR3 region is CASSPIADTYEQYF. CDR3 sequence (DNA): TGTGCCAGCAGCCCGATAGCGGATACCTACGAGCAGTACTTC.

The chain combines TRBV6-2 or TRBV6-3 with TRBJ2-7; D not certain. V dropped 2 bases and J dropped 0 bases, with 8 bases sitting between them. In germline, CDR1 is MNHEY, CDR2 SVGEGT. The CDR3 runs 14 residues. The CDR3 sequence: CASSYRATSYEQYF. The CDR3 DNA reads TGTGCCAGCAGTTACCGTGCCACCTCCTACGAGCAGTACTTC.

In this sample, this clonotype turned up a few times. The rearrangement uses TRBV27 and TRBJ1-2, with TRBD1 matching 10 bases. The CDR3 loop spans 15 amino acids. Germline V CDR1 and CDR2: MNHEY, SMNVEV (reference sequence). With 4 bases clipped from V and 3 bases from J, the junction kept 5 bases outside the gene matches. CDR3 DNA: TGTGCCAGCAGTTCCCGGGACAGGGGTTACTATGGCTACACCTTC. It codes for CASSSRDRGYYGYTF.

The chain joins TRBV6-2 or TRBV6-3 to TRBJ2-1; possible D gene TRBD2, 6 bases. Trimming took off 3 bases at V and 0 bases at J, with 12 bases between the two ends. The CDR3 loop spans 16 amino acids. Germline values: CDR1 MNHEY, CDR2 SVGEGT. The CDR3 loop is CASSYLRLDSYNEQFF. CDR3 nucleotide sequence: TGTGCCAGCAGTTATTTACGACTAGACTCCTACAATGAGCAGTTCTTC.

This chain uses TRBV28 with TRBJ1-2; D perhaps matches TRBD1 (6 bases). Germline V gene lookup returns CDR1 MDHEN and CDR2 SYDVKM. The CDR3 extends over 12 amino acids. The ends were cut back, 8 bases at V and 8 bases at J, with 15 bases in the middle. In nucleotides, the CDR3 is TGTGCCAGCGGACGACCAGGGGTAGGCTACACCTTC. Translated, it gives CASGRPGVGYTF.

The chain couples TRBV6-1 to TRBJ1-6; possibly TRBD1 for D (5 bases). V shed 2 bases and J shed 7 bases, with 15 bases lying between them. CDR1 is MNHNS, CDR2 SASEGT, per germline. The CDR3 runs to 16 residues. The CDR3 here is CASSETSRGTNSPLHF. DNA of the CDR3: TGTGCCAGCAGTGAAACGTCACGGGGGACGAATTCACCCCTCCACTTT.

J is TRBJ2-5 and V is TRBV7-2; D remains ambiguous. The CDR3 spans 14 residues. Germline assignment: CDR1 SGHTA and CDR2 FQGNSA. V gave up 5 bases and J gave up 0 bases, with 10 bases separating them. The DNA for the CDR3 is TGTGCCAGCAGCCTAGGTCGACACCAAGAGACCCAGTACTTC. This codes for CASSLGRHQETQYF.

The J gene is TRBJ2-7, the V gene TRBV20-1; D possibly uses TRBD1 or TRBD2 (5 bases each). The CDR3 covers 15 residues. Germline values: CDR1 DFQATT, CDR2 SNEGSKA (reference sequence). V was trimmed by 1 base and J by 0 bases, leaving 13 bases between them. The CDR3 coding sequence is TGCAGTGCTAGAGGGGAGACAGCGTTCTCCTACGAGCAGTACTTC. Protein: CSARGETAFSYEQYF.

This clonotype was seen a few times. This sequence joins TRBV29-1 and TRBJ1-2; a weak D match, TRBD1 (5 bases). There are 13 residues in the CDR3. From germline, CDR1 is SQVTM and CDR2 ANQGSEA. V lost 4 bases to trimming and J lost 3 bases, with 12 bases between them. This chain's CDR3 is CSVGLGPHYGYTF. CDR3 DNA sequence: TGCAGCGTTGGATTGGGACCCCACTATGGCTACACCTTC.

The rearrangement uses TRBV6-5 and TRBJ2-7, with D unclear. V dropped 4 bases and J dropped 3 bases, with 13 bases sitting between them. CDR1 and CDR2 (germline): MNHEY, SVGAGI. This CDR3 has 14 amino acids. CDR3 loop: CASSLSIVNYEQYF. CDR3 bases: TGTGCCAGCAGTTTATCAATTGTCAACTACGAGCAGTACTTC.

This clonotype appeared a few times. This chain uses TRBV20-1 with TRBJ2-1, with 10 bases that match TRBD2. V shed 3 bases, J shed 9 bases, and the junction held 17 bases outside the gene matches. Germline-derived CDR1 and CDR2 are DFQATT and SNEGSKA (reference sequence). This CDR3 region has 17 residues. The chain's CDR3 is CSASVQGSSGRVSEQFF. For the CDR3, the DNA is TGCAGTGCTAGTGTACAGGGTTCCAGCGGGAGGGTATCTGAGCAGTTCTTC.

The chain carries TRBV20-1 and TRBJ1-4; D may be TRBD1 (5 bases). The CDR3 totals 14 residues. Trimming pared 3 bases from V and 3 bases from J, leaving 11 bases between. Germline values: CDR1 DFQATT, CDR2 SNEGSKA (reference sequence). Written as DNA, the CDR3 is TGCAGTGCTAGCGACAGACCCGCTAATGAAAAACTGTTTTTT. Translating it yields CSASDRPANEKLFF.

The chain joins TRBV6-4 to TRBJ2-3; 10 bases align to TRBD1. Trimming cost V 3 bases and J 1 base; bases outside gene matches: 1. The CDR3 sequence is 15 residues long. The germline CDR1 and CDR2 sequences are MRHNA and SNTAGT. Written as DNA, the CDR3 is TGTGCCAGCAGTGATGGGACAGGGGGCACAGATACGCAGTATTTT. Encoded protein: CASSDGTGGTDTQYF.

This clonotype was seen a single time. This sequence joins TRBV27 and TRBJ2-3, with D perhaps TRBD2 (6 bases). In germline, CDR1 is MNHEY, CDR2 SMNVEV (reference sequence). V shed 5 bases and J shed 2 bases, with 14 bases lying between them. The CDR3 length is 15 residues. For the CDR3, the DNA is TGTGCCAGCAGTCCGCGGGGCGGGGTCACAGATACGCAGTATTTT. It is translated as CASSPRGGVTDTQYF.

The sample holds a few counts of this clonotype. CDR3 DNA sequence: TGTGCCACCAGCAGAGATCGGGAGGGGCCGGACGAGCAGTACTTC. Encoded protein: CATSRDREGPDEQYF. The rearrangement uses TRBV15 and TRBJ2-7, with 8 bases lining up with TRBD2. The V gene's germline CDR1 is LNHNV and CDR2 YYDKDF (reference sequence). CDR3 length equals 15 residues. Trimming took 0 bases from V and 5 from J; bases not matched to a gene: 6.